These 17 T cell receptor beta chains share one sample of origin, sequenced in a study of identical twins (dated by TCRdb to 2016 to 2017). Libraries were constructed by 5' RACE. The run used an Illumina HiSeq 2000. TCRdb's own reprocessing of the public reads used fastp at Q25 and MiXCR and kept productive beta chains. For every CDR3 protein sequence, its rows merge into one entry that carries the most common genes and DNA. For this sample there are 250,000 or so distinct CDR3 sequences; about 13% appear just once. The ten biggest clones cover 4% to 5% of the sample. These data also featured in a second study, about yellow fever vaccine responses in identical twins.

Sequences were obtained from memory (CD45RO+) T cells sorted from blood. Reading the label with the study, this specimen's cell subset or site is: CD45RO+ enriched T cells. The receptors shown here come from a woman aged 18-30 years in good health.

This clonotype was seen only a few times. The chain employs TRBV5-1 and TRBJ2-7; D tentatively fits TRBD1 or TRBD2 (6 bases each). Germline loops: CDR1 SGHRS, CDR2 YFSETQ. The CDR3 totals 14 residues. Between the trimmed V and J ends, which lost 4 bases and 2 bases, there was a span of 13 bases. For the CDR3, the DNA is TGCGCCAGCAGCAGGGGGGACGGGGCCTACGAGCAGTACTTC. Translated, it gives CASSRGDGAYEQYF.

The chain joins TRBV27 to TRBJ1-5; D unresolved. Trimming removed 1 base from V and 4 bases from J, with 5 bases in between. The CDR3 consists of 13 residues. From germline, CDR1 is MNHEY and CDR2 SMNVEV (reference sequence). CDR3 DNA sequence: TGTGCCAGCAGTTTATACGAGAATCAGCCCCAGCATTTT. It yields the protein CASSLYENQPQHF.

This clonotype was counted a few times. The chain is built from TRBV5-1 and TRBJ2-5; D is possibly TRBD2 (6 bases). CDR1 is SGHRS, CDR2 YFSETQ, per germline. The CDR3 totals 16 residues. Deletions cut 2 bases from V and 4 bases from J, with 18 bases between. CDR3 sequence reads: CASSFNAGSPGETQYF. DNA for the CDR3: TGCGCCAGCAGCTTTAATGCGGGGTCGCCGGGAGAGACCCAGTACTTC.

This clonotype was detected ten times or more. The chain recombines TRBV29-1 with TRBJ2-5, with D possibly called TRBD1 or TRBD2 (5 bases each). Germline V gene data show CDR1 as SQVTM and CDR2 as ANQGSEA. This CDR3 comprises 11 residues. The V end was cut by 6 bases, the J end by 1 base, with 6 bases between. The CDR3 nucleotides are TGCAGCGTGGGGACCCAAGAGACCCAGTACTTC. Its protein is CSVGTQETQYF.

At least ten counts were recorded for this clonotype. The chain links TRBV6-5 to TRBJ1-1; no firm D call. Looked up from germline, CDR1 is MNHEY and CDR2 is SVGAGI. V shed 4 bases and J shed 0 bases, with 12 bases lying between them. CDR3 length: 15 residues. CDR3 sequence reads: CASSSVDTMNTEAFF. The CDR3 region has the DNA TGTGCCAGCAGTTCAGTTGACACAATGAACACTGAAGCTTTCTTT.

This clonotype was observed at least ten times. The genes are TRBV12-3 or TRBV12-4 and TRBJ1-2, with D possibly TRBD1 on 6 matching bases. Trimming left V 5 bases short and J 2 bases short, with 15 bases between. The CDR3 loop spans 15 amino acids. CDR3 residues: CASSPRQDGNYGYTF. In nucleotides, the CDR3 is TGTGCCAGCAGTCCCCGACAGGATGGGAACTATGGCTACACCTTC.

This clonotype was observed a handful of times. DNA of the CDR3: TGCGCCAGCAGCCAAGGCCGAAATGCTGGTACGCAGTATTTT. Its translation is CASSQGRNAGTQYF. The J gene is TRBJ2-3, the V gene TRBV4-3; D not certain. The CDR3 loop spans 14 amino acids. The germline V gene encodes CDR1 LGHNA and CDR2 YSLEER. V shed 1 base and J shed 8 bases, with 13 bases lying between them.

A few counts support this clonotype. CDR3 nucleotides: TGTGCCAGCAGTCCGGCGTCAGGGGGCACTGAAGCTTTCTTT. This encodes CASSPASGGTEAFF. This rearrangement joins TRBV12-3 or TRBV12-4 to TRBJ1-1; 7 bases match TRBD1. Germline trimming cut 5 bases from V and 4 bases from J; bases unmatched to any gene: 7. The CDR3 loop spans 14 amino acids.

This sequence joins TRBV2 and TRBJ2-7; the D gene is possibly TRBD2 (6 bases). V lost 5 bases to trimming and J lost 5 bases, with 25 bases between them. The CDR3 has 17 amino acids. Germline CDR1 is SNHLY and CDR2 is FYNNEI. As DNA, the CDR3 is TGTGCCAGCAGTCCCGTAGCGGCCAAGACCGTCGGTGACGAGCAGTACTTC. Protein product: CASSPVAAKTVGDEQYF.

This clonotype was seen more than once but under ten times. This chain links TRBV5-8 with TRBJ1-2, with D possibly being TRBD1 (5 bases). The germline CDR1 and CDR2 sequences are SGHTS and YDEGEE. V gave up 3 bases and J gave up 4 bases, with 16 bases separating them. The CDR3 consists of 15 residues. CDR3 loop: CASSSTGRGSYGYTF. CDR3 DNA sequence: TGTGCCAGCAGCTCTACAGGTCGGGGATCCTATGGCTACACCTTC.

This clonotype appeared a few times. The chain links TRBV5-1 to TRBJ2-2; D is perhaps TRBD2 (6 bases). V lost 0 bases to trimming and J lost 1 base, with 7 bases between them. The germline V gene encodes CDR1 SGHRS and CDR2 YFSETQ. The CDR3 loop spans 15 amino acids. This chain's CDR3 is CASSLVAVNTGELFF. The CDR3 DNA is TGCGCCAGCAGCTTGGTAGCGGTGAACACCGGGGAGCTGTTTTTT.

Only a few counts were recorded for this clonotype. The chain employs TRBV29-1 and TRBJ2-7, with TRBD1 matching over 10 bases. This CDR3 spans 15 amino acids. The germline V gene has CDR1 SQVTM and CDR2 ANQGSEA. Trimming at V came to 6 bases and at J to 2 bases, leaving 10 bases not matched to a gene. CDR3 nucleotide sequence: TGCAGCGTCCAATTAGACAGGGGGCTAACCTACGAGCAGTACTTC. This encodes CSVQLDRGLTYEQYF.

The chain couples TRBV11-2 to TRBJ1-5, with no clear D. This CDR3 comprises 12 residues. The V gene lost 1 base and the J gene lost 6 bases, with 4 bases spanning the gap. The germline V gene encodes CDR1 SGHAT and CDR2 FQNNGV. This CDR3 is CASSLVGQPQHF. The CDR3 coding sequence is TGTGCCAGCAGCTTAGTGGGTCAGCCCCAGCATTTT.

This clonotype was seen a handful of times. The V call is TRBV5-1, the J call TRBJ2-7, with 16 bases that match TRBD2. Looked up from germline, CDR1 is SGHRS and CDR2 is YFSETQ. The CDR3 consists of 17 residues. Trimming at V came to 5 bases and at J to 2 bases, leaving 7 bases not matched to a gene. The CDR3 reads CASSPGLAGGLAYEQYF. CDR3 DNA: TGCGCCAGCAGTCCGGGACTAGCGGGGGGGCTGGCCTACGAGCAGTACTTC. Full variable domain (remainder filled in from reference TRBV5-1 and TRBJ2-7): KAGVTQTPRYLIKTRGQQVTLSCSPISGHRSVSWYQQTPGQGLQFLFEYFSETQRNKGNFPGRFSGRQFSNSRSEMNVSTLELGDSALYLCASSPGLAGGLAYEQYFGPGTRLTVT.

DNA of the CDR3: TGTGCCAGCAGTCCTAGGGACAGCAATCAGCCCCAGCATTTT. Its protein is CASSPRDSNQPQHF. The chain couples TRBV12-3 or TRBV12-4 to TRBJ1-5, with D tentatively TRBD1 (5 bases). The CDR3 is 14 residues long. V shed 5 bases and J shed 1 base, with 9 bases lying between them.

The V and J genes are TRBV7-8 and TRBJ2-7; the D gene is possibly TRBD1 (5 bases). The germline V and J ends were trimmed by 5 bases and 2 bases, with 10 bases remaining between them. The CDR3 loop spans 13 amino acids. Germline V lookup: CDR1 SGHVS, CDR2 FQNEAQ. The CDR3 reads CASSADSTYEQYF. The CDR3 DNA reads as TGTGCCAGCAGCGCCGACAGCACCTACGAGCAGTACTTC. The whole variable domain, filled in from reference TRBV7-8 and TRBJ2-7, reads GAGVSQSPRYKVAKRGQDVALRCDPISGHVSLFWYQQALGQGPEFLTYFQNEAQLDKSGLPSDRFFAERPEGSVSTLKIQRTQQEDSAVYLCASSADSTYEQYFGPGTRLTVT.

The chain carries TRBV12-3 or TRBV12-4 and TRBJ2-7, with a possible D match to TRBD2 (6 bases). The CDR3 is 16 amino acids. Deletions cut 6 bases from V and 3 bases from J, with 21 bases between. CDR3 region: CASRQGYGGILYEQYF. The CDR3 nucleotides read TGTGCCAGCAGGCAAGGATACGGAGGGATTCTCTACGAGCAGTACTTC.